This T cell receptor (beta chain) was sequenced during a study of T cell responses to AZD1222 COVID-19 vaccine. Some clones are missing from TCRdb's copy, which holds only in-frame ones; the method was immunoSEQ multiplex PCR. The sample carries under 45,000 clones, roughly 88% recorded once. The CDR3 loop spans 14 amino acids. V was shortened by 1 base and J by 0 bases, with 7 bases between the two germline ends. Germline V gene lookup returns CDR1 KGHSH and CDR2 LQKENI. Overall study findings and caveats: At baseline, seropositivity was found in only a handful of AZD1222 recipients.

About this clone itself: Its matching antigen is unknown.

This clonotype originated in an adult who received the MenACWY meningococcal vaccine as a control. The chain links TRBV18 to TRBJ2-7; D ambiguous. The material sequenced was peripheral blood, taken 28 days after the second dose of the MenACWY control vaccine. Written as DNA, the CDR3 is TGTGCCAGCTCACCACTTATTAGCTCCTACGAGCAGTACTTC. Encoded protein: CASSPLISSYEQYF.